Listed here is a single T cell receptor beta chain. Its antigen is currently unknown. The entry originates in a study of cytomegalovirus exposure and HLA in healthy donors. Study-level findings and limits: Apparent HLA restriction characterized most CMV-associated TCR beta chains in a later analysis. The majority of TCR sequences were rare, yet some public TCRs appeared in many donors. Previous analysis showed most TCR beta V segments were productive about 87% or about 30% of the time.

V dropped 5 bases and J dropped 3; count of bases not matched to a gene: 7. CDR3 length equals 15 residues. Per germline, CDR1 SNHLY and CDR2 FYNNEI. 60 Vbeta and 13 Jbeta primers were used in PCR. The assay was immunoSEQ multiplex PCR, and TCRdb's table has in-frame clones only and misses some. Of roughly 120,000 clones listed, approximately 79% are singletons. The sequence was collected from a man aged 25-40 years in good health and CMV-seropositive. Source material: PBMCs. V and J are TRBV2 and TRBJ1-5; 7 positions agree with TRBD1. The DNA for the CDR3 is TGTGCCAGCAGTAACGACAGGGCCTTCAATCAGCCCCAGCATTTT. It is translated as CASSNDRAFNQPQHF. Full variable domain (missing parts from reference TRBV2 and TRBJ1-5): EPEVTQTPSHQVTQMGQEVILRCVPISNHLYFYWYRQILGQKVEFLVSFYNNEISEKSEIFDDQFSVERPDGSNFTLKIRSTKLEDSAMYFCASSNDRAFNQPQHFGDGTRLSIL.